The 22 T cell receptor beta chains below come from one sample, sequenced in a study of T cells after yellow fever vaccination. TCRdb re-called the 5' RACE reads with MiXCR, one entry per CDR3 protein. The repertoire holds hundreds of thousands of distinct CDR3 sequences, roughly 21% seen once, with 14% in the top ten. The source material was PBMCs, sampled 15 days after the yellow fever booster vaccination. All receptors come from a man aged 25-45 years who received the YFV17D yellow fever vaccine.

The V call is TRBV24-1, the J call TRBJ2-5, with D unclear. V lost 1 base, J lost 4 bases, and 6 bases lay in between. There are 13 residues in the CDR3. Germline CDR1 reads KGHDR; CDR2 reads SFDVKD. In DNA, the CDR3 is TGTGCCACCAGTGATTTTGGTCGAGAGACCCAGTACTTC. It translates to CATSDFGRETQYF.

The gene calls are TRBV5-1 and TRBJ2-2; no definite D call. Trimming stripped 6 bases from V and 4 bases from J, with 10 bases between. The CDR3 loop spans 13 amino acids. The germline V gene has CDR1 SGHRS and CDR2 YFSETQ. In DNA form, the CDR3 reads TGCGCCAGCACTTCAACTCTCACCGGGGAGCTGTTTTTT. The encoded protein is CASTSTLTGELFF.

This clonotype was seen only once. DNA of the CDR3: TGTGCCAGCAGCTTGGCCCCGAACCCTGGGAATTCACCCCTCCACTTT. Translation gives CASSLAPNPGNSPLHF. The chain joins TRBV5-5 to TRBJ1-6, with unresolved D. CDR3 length equals 16 residues. Trimming took 0 bases from V and 7 from J, leaving 14 bases between them. Germline V gives CDR1 SGHKS, CDR2 YYEKEE (reference sequence).

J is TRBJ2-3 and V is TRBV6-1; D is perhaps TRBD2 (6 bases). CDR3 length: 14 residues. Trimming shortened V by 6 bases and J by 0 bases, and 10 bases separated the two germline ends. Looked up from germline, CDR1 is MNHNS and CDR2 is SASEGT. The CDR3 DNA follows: TGTGCCAGCAGGGACTACTCGAGCACAGATACGCAGTATTTT. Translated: CASRDYSSTDTQYF.

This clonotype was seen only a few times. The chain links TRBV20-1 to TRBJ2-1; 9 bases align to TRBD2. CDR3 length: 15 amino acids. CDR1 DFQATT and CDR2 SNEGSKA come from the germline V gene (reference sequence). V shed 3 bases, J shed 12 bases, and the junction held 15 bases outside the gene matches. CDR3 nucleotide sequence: TGCAGTGCTAGGCTGGTTTTGAGCGGGGGGCGAGGGCAGTTCTTC. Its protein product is CSARLVLSGGRGQFF.

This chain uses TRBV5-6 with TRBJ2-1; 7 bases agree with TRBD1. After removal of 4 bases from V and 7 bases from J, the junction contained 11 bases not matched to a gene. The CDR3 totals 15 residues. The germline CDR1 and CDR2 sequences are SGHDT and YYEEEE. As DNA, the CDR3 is TGTGCCAGCAGCGACCTAGGGGGCGCCCTGAATGAGCAGTTCTTC. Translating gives CASSDLGGALNEQFF.

In nucleotides, the CDR3 is TGTGCCAGCAGTTACTCGTCGGATGGAGGGCAGCAGTACTTC. It codes for CASSYSSDGGQQYF. The rearrangement joins TRBV6-2 or TRBV6-3 to TRBJ2-7; TRBD2 might be the D (6 bases). CDR1 MNHEY and CDR2 SVGEGT come from the germline V gene. Trimming pared 0 bases from V and 8 bases from J, leaving 14 bases between. This CDR3 is built from 14 residues.

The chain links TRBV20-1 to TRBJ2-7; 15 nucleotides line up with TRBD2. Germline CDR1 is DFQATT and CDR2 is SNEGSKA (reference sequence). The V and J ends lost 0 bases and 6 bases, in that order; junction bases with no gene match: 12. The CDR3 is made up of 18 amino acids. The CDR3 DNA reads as TGCAGTGCTAGAGATAGAGGGGGGGGACTAGCGGGAGGAGCCGAGCAGTACTTC. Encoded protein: CSARDRGGGLAGGAEQYF.

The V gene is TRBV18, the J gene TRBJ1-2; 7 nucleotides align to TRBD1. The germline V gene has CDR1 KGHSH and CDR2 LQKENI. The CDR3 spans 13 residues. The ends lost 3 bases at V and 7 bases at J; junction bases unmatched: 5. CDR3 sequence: CASSPDRQSGYTF. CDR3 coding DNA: TGTGCCAGCTCACCGGACAGGCAATCTGGCTACACCTTC.

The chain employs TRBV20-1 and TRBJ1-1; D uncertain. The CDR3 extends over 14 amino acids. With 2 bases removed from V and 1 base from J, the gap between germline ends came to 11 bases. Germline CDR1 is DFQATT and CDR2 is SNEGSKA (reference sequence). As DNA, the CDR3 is TGCAGTGCTAGACCTTGGTCCGAGAACACTGAAGCTTTCTTT. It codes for CSARPWSENTEAFF.

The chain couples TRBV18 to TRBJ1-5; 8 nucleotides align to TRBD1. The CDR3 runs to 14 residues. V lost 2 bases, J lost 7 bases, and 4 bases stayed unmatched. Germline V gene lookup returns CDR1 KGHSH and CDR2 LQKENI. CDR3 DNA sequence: TGTGCCAGCTCACCATTGGACAGGGACCAGCCCCAGCATTTT. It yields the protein CASSPLDRDQPQHF.

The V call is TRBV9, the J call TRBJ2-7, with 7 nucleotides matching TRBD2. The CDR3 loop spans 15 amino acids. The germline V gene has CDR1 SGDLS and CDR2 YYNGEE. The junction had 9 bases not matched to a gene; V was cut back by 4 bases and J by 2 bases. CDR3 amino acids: CASSPSGRETYEQYF. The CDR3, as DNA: TGTGCCAGCAGCCCCTCTGGGAGGGAGACCTACGAGCAGTACTTC.

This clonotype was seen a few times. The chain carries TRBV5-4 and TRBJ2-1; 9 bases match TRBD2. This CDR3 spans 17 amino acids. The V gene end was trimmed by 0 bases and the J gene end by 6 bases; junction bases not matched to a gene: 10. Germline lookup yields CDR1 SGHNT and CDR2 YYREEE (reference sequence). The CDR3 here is CASSLVEVLAGFNEQFF. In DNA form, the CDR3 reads TGTGCCAGCAGCTTGGTGGAGGTGCTAGCGGGATTCAATGAGCAGTTCTTC. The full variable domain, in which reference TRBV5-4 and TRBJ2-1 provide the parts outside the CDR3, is ETGVTQSPTHLIKTRGQQVTLRCSSQSGHNTVSWYQQALGQGPQFIFQYYREEENGRGNFPPRFSGLQFPNYSSELNVNALELDDSALYLCASSLVEVLAGFNEQFFGPGTRLTVL.

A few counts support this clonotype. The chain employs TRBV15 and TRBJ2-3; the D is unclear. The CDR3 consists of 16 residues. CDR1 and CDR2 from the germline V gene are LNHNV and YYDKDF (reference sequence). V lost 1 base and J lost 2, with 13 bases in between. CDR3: CATSRGLGRNTDTQYF. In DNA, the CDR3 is TGTGCCACCAGCAGAGGGTTAGGCAGAAACACAGATACGCAGTATTTT.

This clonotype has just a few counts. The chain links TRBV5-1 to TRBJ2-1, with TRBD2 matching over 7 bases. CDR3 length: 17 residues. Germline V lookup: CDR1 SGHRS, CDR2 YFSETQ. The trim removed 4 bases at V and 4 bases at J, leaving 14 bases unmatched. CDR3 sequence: CASSLPRGDSIYNEQFF. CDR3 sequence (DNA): TGCGCCAGCAGCCTCCCCCGGGGGGACTCGATATACAATGAGCAGTTCTTC.

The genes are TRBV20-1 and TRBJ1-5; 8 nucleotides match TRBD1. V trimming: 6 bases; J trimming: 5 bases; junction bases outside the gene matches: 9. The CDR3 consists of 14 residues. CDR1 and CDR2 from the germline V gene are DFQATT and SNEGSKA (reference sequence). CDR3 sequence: CSALTGGGDQPQHF. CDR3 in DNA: TGCAGTGCCCTTACAGGGGGTGGGGATCAGCCCCAGCATTTT.

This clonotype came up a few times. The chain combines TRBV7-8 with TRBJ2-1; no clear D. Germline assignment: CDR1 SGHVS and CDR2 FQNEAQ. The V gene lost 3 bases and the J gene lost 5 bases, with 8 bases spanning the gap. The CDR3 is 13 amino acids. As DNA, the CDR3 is TGTGCCAGCAGCTTTTACTTAAACAATGAGCAGTTCTTC. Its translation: CASSFYLNNEQFF.

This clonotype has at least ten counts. CDR3 amino acids: CASSFGTSGIHEQFF. CDR3 DNA sequence: TGCGCCAGCAGCTTCGGGACTAGCGGGATCCATGAGCAGTTCTTC. The rearrangement uses TRBV5-1 and TRBJ2-1; TRBD2 matches at 13 bases. The CDR3 contains 15 residues. Germline CDR1 is SGHRS and CDR2 is YFSETQ. J was trimmed by 8 bases and V by 2 bases; bases with no gene match: 4.

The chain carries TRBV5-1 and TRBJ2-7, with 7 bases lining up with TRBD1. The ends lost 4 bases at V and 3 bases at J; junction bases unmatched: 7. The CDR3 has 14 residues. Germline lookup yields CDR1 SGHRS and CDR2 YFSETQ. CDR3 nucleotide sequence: TGCGCCAGCAGCAGTGGGGACAGAGTCTACGAGCAGTACTTC. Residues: CASSSGDRVYEQYF.

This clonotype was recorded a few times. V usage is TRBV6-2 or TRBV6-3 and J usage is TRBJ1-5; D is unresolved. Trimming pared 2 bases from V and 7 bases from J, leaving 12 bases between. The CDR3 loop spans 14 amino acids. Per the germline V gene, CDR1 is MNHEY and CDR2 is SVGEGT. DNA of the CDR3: TGTGCCAGCAGTTACAGTTTGAGTTTCCAGCCCCAGCATTTT. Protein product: CASSYSLSFQPQHF.

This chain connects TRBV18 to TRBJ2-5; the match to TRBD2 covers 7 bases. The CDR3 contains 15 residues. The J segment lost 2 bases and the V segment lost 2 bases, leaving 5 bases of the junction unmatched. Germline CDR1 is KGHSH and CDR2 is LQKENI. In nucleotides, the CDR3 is TGTGCCAGCTCACCAAGCGGGGAGATACAAGAGACCCAGTACTTC. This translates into CASSPSGEIQETQYF.

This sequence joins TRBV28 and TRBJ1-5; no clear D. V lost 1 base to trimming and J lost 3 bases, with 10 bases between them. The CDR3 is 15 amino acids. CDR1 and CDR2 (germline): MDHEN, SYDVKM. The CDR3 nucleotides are TGTGCCAGCAGTTTATTCGGGCGGATCAATCAGCCCCAGCATTTT. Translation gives CASSLFGRINQPQHF.